This T cell receptor (beta chain) is drawn from a study of T cell responses to AZD1222 COVID-19 vaccine. Sequencing used immunoSEQ multiplex PCR; TCRdb keeps in-frame clones, though not all of them. The sample has 150,000 or so clones, roughly nine tenths seen once; the top ten hold around 4.9%. V shed 8 bases, J shed 8 bases, and the junction held 6 bases outside the gene matches. In germline, CDR1 is MNHEY, CDR2 SVGAGI. CDR3 size: 13 residues. The chain links TRBV6-5 to TRBJ1-6, with 7 bases that match TRBD1. The TCR comes from an adult in good health. Material: peripheral blood, obtained on day 0 of AZD1222 vaccination. The CDR3 coding sequence is TGTGCCAGCGGACAGGCCCTCTATTCACCCCTCCACTTT. It is translated as CASGQALYSPLHF.